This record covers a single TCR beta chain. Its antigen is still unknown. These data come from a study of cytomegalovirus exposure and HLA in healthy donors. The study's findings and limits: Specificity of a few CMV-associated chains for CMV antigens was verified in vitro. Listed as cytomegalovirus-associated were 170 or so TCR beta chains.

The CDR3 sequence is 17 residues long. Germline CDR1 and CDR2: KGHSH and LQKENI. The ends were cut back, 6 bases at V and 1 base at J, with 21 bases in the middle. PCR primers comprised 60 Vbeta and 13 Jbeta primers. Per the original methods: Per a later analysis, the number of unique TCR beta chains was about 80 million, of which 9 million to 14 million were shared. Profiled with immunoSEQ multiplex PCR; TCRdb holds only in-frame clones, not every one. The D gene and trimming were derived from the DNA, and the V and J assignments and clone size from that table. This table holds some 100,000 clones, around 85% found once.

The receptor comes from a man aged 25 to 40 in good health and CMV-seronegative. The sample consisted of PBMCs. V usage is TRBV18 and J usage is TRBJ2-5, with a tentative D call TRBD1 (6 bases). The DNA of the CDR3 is TGTGCCAGCTCGACCATGGGACAAAGAATCTCCCAAGAGACCCAGTACTTC. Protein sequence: CASSTMGQRISQETQYF.